Detailed here is one TCR beta chain. The antigen is not known. This sample is part of a study of identical twins. General study points: Twins shared out-of-frame alpha sequences with excess low generation probability. Findings depended on cross-sectional statistics rather than tracking the same donors.

Healthy Caucasians supplied all donations. Trimming removed 4 bases from V and 7 bases from J, with 13 bases in between. The CDR3 is 14 residues long. Germline values: CDR1 KGHDR, CDR2 SFDVKD. Via MiXCR, TCRdb re-called the 5' RACE reads, giving one row per CDR3 protein. The sample lists 500,000 or so distinct CDR3 sequences; 14% were seen once. The sample also formed part of further work on yellow fever vaccine responses in identical twins.

The genes are TRBV24-1 and TRBJ2-1; a possible D gene is TRBD1 (6 bases). Sequencing input: CD4+ T cells sorted from blood. The sequence was obtained from a woman aged 18-35 years in good health. The chain's CDR3 is CATSDRNQGNEQFF. CDR3 nucleotide sequence: TGTGCCACCAGTGACCGTAATCAGGGGAATGAGCAGTTCTTC.